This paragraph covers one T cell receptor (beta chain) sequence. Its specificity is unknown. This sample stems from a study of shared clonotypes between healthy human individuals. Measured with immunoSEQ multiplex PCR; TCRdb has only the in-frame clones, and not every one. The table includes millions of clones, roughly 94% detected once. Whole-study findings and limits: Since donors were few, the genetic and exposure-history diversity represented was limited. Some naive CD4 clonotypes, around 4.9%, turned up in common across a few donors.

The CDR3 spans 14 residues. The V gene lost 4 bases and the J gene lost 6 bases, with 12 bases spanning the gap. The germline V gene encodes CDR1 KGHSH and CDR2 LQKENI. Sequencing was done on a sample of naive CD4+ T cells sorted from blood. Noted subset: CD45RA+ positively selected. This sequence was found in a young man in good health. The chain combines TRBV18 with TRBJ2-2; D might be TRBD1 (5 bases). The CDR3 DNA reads TGTGCCAGCTCACAAAATCAGGGTGCCGGGGAGCTGTTTTTT. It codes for CASSQNQGAGELFF.